This T cell receptor beta chain is drawn from a study of blood T cell repertoires in COVID-19. Study context: Italy, Spain and the United States were the sources of the convalescent and acute COVID-19 samples.

The data were produced by immunoSEQ multiplex PCR, yet TCRdb's version contains in-frame clones alone and is incomplete. Of over 100,000 clones listed, around 87% are singletons. The CDR3 extends over 15 amino acids. V shed 5 bases, J shed 7 bases, and the junction held 8 bases outside the gene matches. In germline, CDR1 is SEHNR, CDR2 FQNEAQ (reference sequence). This TCR was recovered from a man aged 45 to 65 with active COVID-19. Specimen: peripheral blood. The V and J genes are TRBV7-9 and TRBJ1-2, with 12 bases that match TRBD1. Here the CDR3 reads CASSPGQGALGGYTF. For the CDR3, the DNA is TGTGCCAGCAGCCCGGGACAGGGGGCTTTAGGTGGCTACACCTTC.